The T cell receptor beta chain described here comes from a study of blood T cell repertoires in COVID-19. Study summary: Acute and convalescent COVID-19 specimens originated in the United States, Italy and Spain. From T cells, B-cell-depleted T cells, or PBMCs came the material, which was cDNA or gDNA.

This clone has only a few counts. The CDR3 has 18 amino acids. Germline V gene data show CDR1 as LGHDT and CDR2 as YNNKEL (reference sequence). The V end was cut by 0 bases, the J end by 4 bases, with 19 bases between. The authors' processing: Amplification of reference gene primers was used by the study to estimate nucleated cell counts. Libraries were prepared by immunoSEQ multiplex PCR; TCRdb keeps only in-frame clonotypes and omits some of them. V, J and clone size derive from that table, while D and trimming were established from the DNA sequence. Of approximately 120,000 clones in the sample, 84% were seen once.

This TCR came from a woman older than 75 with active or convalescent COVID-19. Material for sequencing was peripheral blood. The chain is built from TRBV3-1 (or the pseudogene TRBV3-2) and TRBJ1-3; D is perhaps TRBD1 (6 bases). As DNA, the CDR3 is TGTGCCAGCAGCCAAGATTTCGCGACCGGGACAACGGGAAACACCATATATTTT. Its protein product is CASSQDFATGTTGNTIYF.